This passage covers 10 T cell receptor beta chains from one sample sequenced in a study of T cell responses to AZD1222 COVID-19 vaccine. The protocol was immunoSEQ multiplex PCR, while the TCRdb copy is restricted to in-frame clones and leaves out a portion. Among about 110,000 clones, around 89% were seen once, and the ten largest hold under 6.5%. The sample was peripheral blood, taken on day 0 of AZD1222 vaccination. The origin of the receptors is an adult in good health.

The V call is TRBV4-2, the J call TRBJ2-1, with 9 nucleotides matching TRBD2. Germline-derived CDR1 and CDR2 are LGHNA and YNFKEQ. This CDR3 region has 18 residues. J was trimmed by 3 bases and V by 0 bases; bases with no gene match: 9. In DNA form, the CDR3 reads TGTGCCAGCAGCCAAGATAGTGGTAGCGGGGGATACTACAATGAGCAGTTCTTC. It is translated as CASSQDSGSGGYYNEQFF.

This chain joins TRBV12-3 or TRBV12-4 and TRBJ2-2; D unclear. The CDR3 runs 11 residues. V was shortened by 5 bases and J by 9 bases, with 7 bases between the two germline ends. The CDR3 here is CASSTSWELFF. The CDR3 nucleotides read TGTGCCAGCAGTACCTCTTGGGAGCTGTTTTTT.

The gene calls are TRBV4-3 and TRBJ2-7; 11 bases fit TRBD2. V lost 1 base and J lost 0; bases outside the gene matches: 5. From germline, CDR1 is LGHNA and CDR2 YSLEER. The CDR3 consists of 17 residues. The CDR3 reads CASSQGALAGVSYEQYF. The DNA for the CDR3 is TGCGCCAGCAGCCAAGGCGCACTAGCGGGGGTCTCCTACGAGCAGTACTTC.

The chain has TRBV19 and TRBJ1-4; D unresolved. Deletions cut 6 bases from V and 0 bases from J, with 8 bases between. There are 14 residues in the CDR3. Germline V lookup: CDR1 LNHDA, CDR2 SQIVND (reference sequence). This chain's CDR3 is CASSPTPTNEKLFF. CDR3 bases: TGTGCCAGTAGCCCGACTCCAACTAATGAAAAACTGTTTTTT.

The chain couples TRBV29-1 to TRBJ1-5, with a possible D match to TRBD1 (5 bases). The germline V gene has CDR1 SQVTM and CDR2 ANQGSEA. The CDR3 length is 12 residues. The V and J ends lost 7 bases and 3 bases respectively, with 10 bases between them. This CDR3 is CSAMTDNQPQHF. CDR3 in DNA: TGCAGCGCAATGACAGACAATCAGCCCCAGCATTTT.

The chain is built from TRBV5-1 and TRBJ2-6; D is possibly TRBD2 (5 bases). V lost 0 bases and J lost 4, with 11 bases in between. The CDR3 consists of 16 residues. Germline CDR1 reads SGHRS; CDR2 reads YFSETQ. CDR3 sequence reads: CASSLDVGSGANVLTF. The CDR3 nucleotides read TGCGCCAGCAGCTTGGATGTGGGGAGCGGGGCCAACGTCCTGACTTTC.

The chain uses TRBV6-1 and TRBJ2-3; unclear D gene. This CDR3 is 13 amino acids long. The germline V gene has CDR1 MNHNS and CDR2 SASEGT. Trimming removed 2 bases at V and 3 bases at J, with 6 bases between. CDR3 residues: CASSEFRTDTQYF. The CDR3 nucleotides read TGTGCCAGCAGTGAATTCAGAACAGATACGCAGTATTTT.

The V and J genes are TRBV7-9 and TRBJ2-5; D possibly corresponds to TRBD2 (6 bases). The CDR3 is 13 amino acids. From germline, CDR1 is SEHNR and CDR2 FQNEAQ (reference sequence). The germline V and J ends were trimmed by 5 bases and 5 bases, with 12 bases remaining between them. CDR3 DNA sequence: TGTGCCAGCAGCGGGGGGACCGGGGAGACCCAGTACTTC. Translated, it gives CASSGGTGETQYF.

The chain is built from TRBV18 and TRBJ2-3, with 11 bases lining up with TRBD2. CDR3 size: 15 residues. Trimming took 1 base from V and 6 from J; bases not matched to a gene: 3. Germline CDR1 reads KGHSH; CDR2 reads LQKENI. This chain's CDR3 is CASSPRLAGGDTQYF. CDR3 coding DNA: TGTGCCAGCTCACCACGGCTAGCGGGGGGTGATACGCAGTATTTT.

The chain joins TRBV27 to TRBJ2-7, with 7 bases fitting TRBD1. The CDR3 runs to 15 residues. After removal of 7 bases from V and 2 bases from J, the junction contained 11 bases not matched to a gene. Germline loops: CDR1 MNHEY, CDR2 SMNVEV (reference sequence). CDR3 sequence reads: CASTPTGSVAYEQYF. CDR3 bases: TGTGCCAGCACTCCGACAGGGAGCGTGGCCTACGAGCAGTACTTC.